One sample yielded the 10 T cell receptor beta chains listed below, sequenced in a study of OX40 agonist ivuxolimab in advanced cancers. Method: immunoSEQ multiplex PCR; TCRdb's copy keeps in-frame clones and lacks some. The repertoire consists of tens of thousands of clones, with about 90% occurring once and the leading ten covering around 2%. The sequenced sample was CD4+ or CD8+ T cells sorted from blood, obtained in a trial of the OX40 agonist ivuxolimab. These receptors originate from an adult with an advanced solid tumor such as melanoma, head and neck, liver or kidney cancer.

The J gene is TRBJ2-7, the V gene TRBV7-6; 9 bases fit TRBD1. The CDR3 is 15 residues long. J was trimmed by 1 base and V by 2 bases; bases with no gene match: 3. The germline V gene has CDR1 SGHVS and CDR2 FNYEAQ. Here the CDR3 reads CASSLTDRGSYEQYF. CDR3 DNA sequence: TGTGCCAGCAGCTTAACGGACAGGGGATCCTACGAGCAGTACTTC. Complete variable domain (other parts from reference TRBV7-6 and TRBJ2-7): GAGVSQSPRYKVTKRGQDVALRCDPISGHVSLYWYRQALGQGPEFLTYFNYEAQQDKSGLPNDRFSAERPEGSISTLTIQRTEQRDSAMYRCASSLTDRGSYEQYFGPGTRLTVT.

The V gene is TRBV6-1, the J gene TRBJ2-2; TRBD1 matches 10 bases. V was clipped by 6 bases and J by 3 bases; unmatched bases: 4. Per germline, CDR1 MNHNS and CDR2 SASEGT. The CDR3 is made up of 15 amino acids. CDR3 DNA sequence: TGTGCCAGCAGGGCGGGACAGGGGCACACCGGGGAGCTGTTTTTT. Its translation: CASRAGQGHTGELFF.

The CDR3 DNA reads TGCGCCAGCAGCTTGGCGGTCTCCCCGCCAGATACGCAGTATTTT. Encoded protein: CASSLAVSPPDTQYF. This chain uses TRBV5-1 with TRBJ2-3; D unresolved. This CDR3 has 15 residues. The V end was cut by 0 bases, the J end by 4 bases, with 12 bases between. CDR1 and CDR2 from the germline V gene are SGHRS and YFSETQ.

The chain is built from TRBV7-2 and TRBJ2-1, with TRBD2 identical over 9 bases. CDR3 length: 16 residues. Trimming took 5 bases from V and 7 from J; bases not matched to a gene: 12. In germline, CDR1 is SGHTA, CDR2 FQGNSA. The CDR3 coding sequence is TGTGCCAGCAGCCGAGCCGCGGGAGGGCTGGGAAATGAGCAGTTCTTC. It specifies CASSRAAGGLGNEQFF.

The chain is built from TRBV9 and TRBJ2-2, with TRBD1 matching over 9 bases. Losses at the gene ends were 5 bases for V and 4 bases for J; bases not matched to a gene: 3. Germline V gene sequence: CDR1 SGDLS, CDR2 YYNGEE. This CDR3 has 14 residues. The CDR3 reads CASRQGAGTGELFF. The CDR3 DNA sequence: TGTGCCAGCAGACAGGGGGCGGGCACCGGGGAGCTGTTTTTT.

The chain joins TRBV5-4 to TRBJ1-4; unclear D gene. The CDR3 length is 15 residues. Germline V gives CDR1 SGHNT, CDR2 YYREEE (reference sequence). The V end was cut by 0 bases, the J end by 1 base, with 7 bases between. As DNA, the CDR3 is TGTGCCAGCAGCTTGGATCCGGGAACTAATGAAAAACTGTTTTTT. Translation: CASSLDPGTNEKLFF.

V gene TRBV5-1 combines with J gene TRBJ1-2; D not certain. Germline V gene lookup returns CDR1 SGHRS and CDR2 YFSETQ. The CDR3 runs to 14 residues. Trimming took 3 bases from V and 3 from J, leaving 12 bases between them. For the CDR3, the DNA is TGCGCCAGCAGCTCGGACCCCAGCTACTATGGCTACACCTTC. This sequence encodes CASSSDPSYYGYTF.

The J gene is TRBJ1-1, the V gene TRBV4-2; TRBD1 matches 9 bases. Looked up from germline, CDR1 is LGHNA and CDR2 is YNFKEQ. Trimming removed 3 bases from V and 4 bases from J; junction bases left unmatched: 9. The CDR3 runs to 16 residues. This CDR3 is CASSQGQGAKSTEAFF. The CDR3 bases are TGTGCCAGCAGCCAGGGACAGGGAGCGAAGAGCACTGAAGCTTTCTTT.

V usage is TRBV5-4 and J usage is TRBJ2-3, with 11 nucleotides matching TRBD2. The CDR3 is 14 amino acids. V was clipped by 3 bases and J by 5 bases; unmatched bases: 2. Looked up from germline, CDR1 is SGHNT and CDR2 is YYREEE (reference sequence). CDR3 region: CASSWGLAEDTQYF. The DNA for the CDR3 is TGTGCCAGCAGCTGGGGACTAGCGGAAGATACGCAGTATTTT.

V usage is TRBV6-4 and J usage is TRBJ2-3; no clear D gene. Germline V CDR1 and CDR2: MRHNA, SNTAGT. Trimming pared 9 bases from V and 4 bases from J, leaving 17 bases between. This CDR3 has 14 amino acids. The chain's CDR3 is CARTIRRGADTQYF. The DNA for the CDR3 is TGTGCCAGGACAATAAGGAGAGGAGCAGATACGCAGTATTTT.